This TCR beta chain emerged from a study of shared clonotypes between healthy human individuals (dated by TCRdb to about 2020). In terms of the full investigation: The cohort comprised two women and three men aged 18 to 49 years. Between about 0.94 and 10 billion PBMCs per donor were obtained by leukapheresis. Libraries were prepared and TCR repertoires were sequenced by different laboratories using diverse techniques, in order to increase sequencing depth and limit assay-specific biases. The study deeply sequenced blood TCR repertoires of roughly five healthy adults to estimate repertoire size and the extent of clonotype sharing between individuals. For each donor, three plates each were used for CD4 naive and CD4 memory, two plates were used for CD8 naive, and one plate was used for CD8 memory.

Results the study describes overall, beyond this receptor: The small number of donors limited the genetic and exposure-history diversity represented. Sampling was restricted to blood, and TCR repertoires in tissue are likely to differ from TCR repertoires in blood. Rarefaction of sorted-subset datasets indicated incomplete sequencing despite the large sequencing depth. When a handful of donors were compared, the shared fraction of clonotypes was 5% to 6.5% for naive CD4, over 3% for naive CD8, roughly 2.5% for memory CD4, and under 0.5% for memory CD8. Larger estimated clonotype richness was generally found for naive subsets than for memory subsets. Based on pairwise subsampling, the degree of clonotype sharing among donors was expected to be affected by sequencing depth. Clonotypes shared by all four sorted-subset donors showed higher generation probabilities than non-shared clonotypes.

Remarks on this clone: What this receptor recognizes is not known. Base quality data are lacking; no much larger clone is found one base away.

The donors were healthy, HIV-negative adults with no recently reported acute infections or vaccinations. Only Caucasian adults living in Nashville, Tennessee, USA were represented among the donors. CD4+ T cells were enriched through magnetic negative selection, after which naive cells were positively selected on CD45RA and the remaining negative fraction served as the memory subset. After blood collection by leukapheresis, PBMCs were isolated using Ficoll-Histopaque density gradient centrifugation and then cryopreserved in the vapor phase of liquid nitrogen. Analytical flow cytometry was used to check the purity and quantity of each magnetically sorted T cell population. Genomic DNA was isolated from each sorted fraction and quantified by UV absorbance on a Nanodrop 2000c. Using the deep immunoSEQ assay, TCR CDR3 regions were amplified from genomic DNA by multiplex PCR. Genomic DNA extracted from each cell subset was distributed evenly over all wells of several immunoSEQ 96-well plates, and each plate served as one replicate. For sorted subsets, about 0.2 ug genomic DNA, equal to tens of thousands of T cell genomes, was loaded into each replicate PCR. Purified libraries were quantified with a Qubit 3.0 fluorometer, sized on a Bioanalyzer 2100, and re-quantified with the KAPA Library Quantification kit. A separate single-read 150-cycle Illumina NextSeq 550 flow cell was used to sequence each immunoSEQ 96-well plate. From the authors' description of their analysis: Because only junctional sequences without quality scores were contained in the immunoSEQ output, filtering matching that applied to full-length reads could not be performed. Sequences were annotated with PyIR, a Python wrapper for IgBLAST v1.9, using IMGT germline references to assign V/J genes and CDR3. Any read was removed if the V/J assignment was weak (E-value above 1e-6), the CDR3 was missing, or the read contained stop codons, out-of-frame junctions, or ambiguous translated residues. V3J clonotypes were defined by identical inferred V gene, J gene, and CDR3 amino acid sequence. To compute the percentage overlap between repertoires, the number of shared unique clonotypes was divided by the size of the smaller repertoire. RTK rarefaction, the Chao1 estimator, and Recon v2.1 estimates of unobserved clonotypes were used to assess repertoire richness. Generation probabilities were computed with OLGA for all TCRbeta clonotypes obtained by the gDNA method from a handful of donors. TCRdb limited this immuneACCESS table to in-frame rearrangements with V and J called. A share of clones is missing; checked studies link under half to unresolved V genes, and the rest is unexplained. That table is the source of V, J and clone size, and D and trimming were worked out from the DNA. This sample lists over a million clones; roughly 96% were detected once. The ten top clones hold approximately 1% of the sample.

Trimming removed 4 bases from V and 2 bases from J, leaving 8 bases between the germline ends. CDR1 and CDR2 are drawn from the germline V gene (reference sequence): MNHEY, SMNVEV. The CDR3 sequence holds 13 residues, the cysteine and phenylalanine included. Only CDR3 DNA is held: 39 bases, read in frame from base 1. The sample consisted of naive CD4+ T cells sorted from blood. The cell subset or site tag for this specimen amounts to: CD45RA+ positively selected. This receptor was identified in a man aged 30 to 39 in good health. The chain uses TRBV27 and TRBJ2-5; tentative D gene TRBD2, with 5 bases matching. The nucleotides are TGTGCCAGCAGTTCCCGGGGACAAGAGACCCAGTACTTC. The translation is CASSSRGQETQYF.